This passage covers 21 T cell receptor beta chains from one sample sequenced in a study of shared clonotypes between healthy human individuals. Method: immunoSEQ multiplex PCR; TCRdb's copy keeps in-frame clones and lacks some. The data hold 450,000 to 500,000 clones, with over 70% observed a single time. The sequenced material came from PBMCs. These receptors were taken from a woman between 35 and 50 years old in good health. Some clones in this sample may be carry-over from other donors' samples.

This chain connects TRBV6-1 to TRBJ1-1, with TRBD1 matching over 9 bases. The germline V gene encodes CDR1 MNHNS and CDR2 SASEGT. V lost 4 bases, J lost 3 bases, and 3 bases stayed unmatched. CDR3 length equals 14 residues. CDR3 coding DNA: TGTGCCAGCAGTGGGGGACAGGGCGACACTGAAGCTTTCTTT. Amino acid sequence: CASSGGQGDTEAFF.

The rearrangement joins TRBV4-2 to TRBJ2-1; no clear D gene. V shed 0 bases and J shed 4 bases, with 10 bases lying between them. This CDR3 comprises 15 residues. Germline V gene data show CDR1 as LGHNA and CDR2 as YNFKEQ. This CDR3 is CASSQDSWTYNEQFF. The CDR3 DNA sequence: TGTGCCAGCAGCCAAGATTCCTGGACGTACAATGAGCAGTTCTTC.

The chain carries TRBV4-1 and TRBJ2-7; 7 bases agree with TRBD2. From germline, CDR1 is MGHRA and CDR2 YSYEKL. Losses at the gene ends were 0 bases for V and 0 bases for J; bases not matched to a gene: 5. CDR3 length: 16 residues. The CDR3 DNA follows: TGCGCCAGCAGCCAAGAGACTAGCAGGAGCTCCTACGAGCAGTACTTC. It is translated as CASSQETSRSSYEQYF.

The V gene is TRBV11-2, the J gene TRBJ2-5; 11 bases align to TRBD2. In germline, CDR1 is SGHAT, CDR2 FQNNGV. CDR3 length: 16 amino acids. With V trimmed by 0 bases and J by 4 bases, 4 bases remained unmatched. This CDR3 reads CASSLDRLAGGETQYF. CDR3 nucleotide sequence: TGTGCCAGCAGCTTAGATCGCCTAGCGGGAGGAGAGACCCAGTACTTC.

The chain couples TRBV7-9 to TRBJ1-1; TRBD1 might be the D (5 bases). V shed 5 bases and J shed 6 bases, with 22 bases lying between them. This CDR3 comprises 16 residues. Germline V gene sequence: CDR1 SEHNR, CDR2 FQNEAQ (reference sequence). For the CDR3, the DNA is TGTGCCAGCAGCATTGGGGGGAACGGATGGGACCCTGAAGCTTTCTTT. Translating gives CASSIGGNGWDPEAFF. Full variable domain (remainder filled in from reference TRBV7-9 and TRBJ1-1): DTGVSQNPRHKITKRGQNVTFRCDPISEHNRLYWYRQTLGQGPEFLTYFQNEAQLEKSRLLSDRFSAERPKGSFSTLEIQRTEQGDSAMYLCASSIGGNGWDPEAFFGQGTRLTVV.

V usage is TRBV6-6 and J usage is TRBJ1-5; D may be TRBD1 (6 bases). The germline V and J ends were trimmed by 6 bases and 5 bases, with 17 bases remaining between them. Germline V gene lookup returns CDR1 MNHNY and CDR2 SVGAGI (reference sequence). This CDR3 is built from 15 residues. The CDR3 DNA reads TGTGCCAGCAGGCTTGGGGGGGGCGAGGATCAGCCCCAGCATTTT. Protein sequence: CASRLGGGEDQPQHF.

The CDR3 loop reads CASSLEDSVIDEQFF. CDR3 nucleotides: TGCGCCAGCAGCTTGGAGGACTCGGTTATCGATGAGCAGTTCTTC. V gene TRBV5-1 combines with J gene TRBJ2-1; D is possibly TRBD2 (5 bases). The V gene lost 0 bases and the J gene lost 8 bases, with 15 bases spanning the gap. Germline V CDR1 and CDR2: SGHRS, YFSETQ. The CDR3 totals 15 residues.

The chain uses TRBV5-4 and TRBJ2-3; weak D call: TRBD1 (7 bases). Deletions cut 4 bases from V and 3 bases from J, with 18 bases between. Germline assignment: CDR1 SGHNT and CDR2 YYREEE (reference sequence). The CDR3 runs to 16 residues. Here the CDR3 DNA reads TGTGCCAGCAGCAACGACAGGGTCGGGAGTACAGATACGCAGTATTTT. Its protein is CASSNDRVGSTDTQYF.

This sequence joins TRBV5-1 and TRBJ2-5; 7 positions match TRBD1. Losses at the gene ends were 4 bases for V and 3 bases for J; bases not matched to a gene: 6. CDR1 SGHRS and CDR2 YFSETQ come from the germline V gene. The CDR3 spans 14 residues. The CDR3 is CASSPGTAEETQYF. CDR3 nucleotide sequence: TGCGCCAGCAGCCCGGGGACAGCCGAAGAGACCCAGTACTTC. The full variable domain, completed using reference TRBV5-1 and TRBJ2-5, is KAGVTQTPRYLIKTRGQQVTLSCSPISGHRSVSWYQQTPGQGLQFLFEYFSETQRNKGNFPGRFSGRQFSNSRSEMNVSTLELGDSALYLCASSPGTAEETQYFGPGTRLLVL.

About this clone: This probably arose from a read error, given a far larger clone one base away. The chain combines TRBV6-1 with TRBJ2-5, with 9 bases identical to TRBD1. The last part of the DNA fits TRBJ2-7 better; the J call may be wrong. The CDR3 totals 13 residues. The germline V gene encodes CDR1 MNHNS and CDR2 SASEGT. The CDR3 nucleotides read TGTGCCGGCAGTGAACAGGGGGCGCGCGAGCAGTACTTC. Translation: CAGSEQGAREQYF.

The genes are TRBV11-2 and TRBJ2-7; D remains ambiguous. Germline-derived CDR1 and CDR2 are SGHAT and FQNNGV. The CDR3 loop spans 14 amino acids. Trimming stripped 1 base from V and 0 bases from J, with 7 bases between. In DNA, the CDR3 is TGTGCCAGCAGCTTAGGTGGAAACTCCTACGAGCAGTACTTC. Its protein product is CASSLGGNSYEQYF. Filled out from reference TRBV11-2 and TRBJ2-7, the complete variable domain reads EAGVAQSPRYKIIEKRQSVAFWCNPISGHATLYWYQQILGQGPKLLIQFQNNGVVDDSQLPKDRFSAERLKGVDSTLKIQPAKLEDSAVYLCASSLGGNSYEQYFGPGTRLTVT.

As to this clone: Only one base separates this from a far larger clonotype, so it likely reflects a read error. CDR3 in amino acids: CASSQGDSFNTEAFF. For the CDR3, the DNA is TGTGCCAGCAGCCAAGGGGACAGCTTTAACACTGAAGCTTTCTTT. The chain employs TRBV4-2 and TRBJ1-1, with 7 bases matching TRBD1. Unmatched junction bases numbered 4, after V lost 1 base and J lost 2 bases. This CDR3 spans 15 amino acids. Germline values: CDR1 LGHNA, CDR2 YNFKEQ.

This clone was seen a handful of times. This likely reflects a read error, since a far larger clone is one base away. This chain connects TRBV11-3 to TRBJ2-3, with D unresolved. This CDR3 has 13 residues. With 8 bases removed from V and 3 bases from J, the gap between germline ends came to 12 bases. Germline CDR1 SGHNT, CDR2 YENEEA. Written as DNA, the CDR3 is TGTGCCAGCGGCCCCGCCTTAACAGATACGCAGTATTTT. It encodes CASGPALTDTQYF.

The rearrangement joins TRBV5-1 to TRBJ2-1; tentatively, D is TRBD1 (6 bases). From germline, CDR1 is SGHRS and CDR2 YFSETQ. V lost 4 bases and J lost 2, with 16 bases in between. This CDR3 region has 16 residues. The CDR3 loop is CASSPARTATYNEQFF. The CDR3 region has the DNA TGCGCCAGCAGCCCCGCCAGGACAGCAACCTACAATGAGCAGTTCTTC.

This clone occurred a few times. This chain uses TRBV28 with TRBJ2-1, with 12 bases matching TRBD2. J lost 8 bases, V lost 3 bases, and 5 bases had no gene match. The CDR3 runs to 15 residues. From germline, CDR1 is MDHEN and CDR2 SYDVKM. The CDR3 DNA sequence: TGTGCCAGCAGTTTTCTAGCGGGAGGGCCGGATGAGCAGTTCTTC. This encodes CASSFLAGGPDEQFF.

The rearrangement joins TRBV27 to TRBJ1-2; D is possibly TRBD1 (6 bases). V lost 4 bases and J 5 bases, leaving 17 bases between the germline ends. Germline CDR1 reads MNHEY; CDR2 reads SMNVEV (reference sequence). CDR3 length equals 15 residues. The CDR3 region is CASSYSPRGAYGYTF. The CDR3 DNA follows: TGTGCCAGCAGTTATTCGCCCCGGGGGGCTTATGGCTACACCTTC.

With respect to this clone: One end of the junction does not line up with germline, which may come from a read error. V usage is TRBV7-9 and J usage is TRBJ2-7; the D gene is possibly TRBD1 (5 bases). CDR3 length equals 13 residues. Germline V CDR1 and CDR2: SEHNR, FQNEAQ (reference sequence). The CDR3: CASTLGVDHEQYF. CDR3 nucleotide sequence: TGTGCCAGCACCTTAGGGGTGGACCACGAGCAGTACTTC.

As for this clone: The same CDR3 can be traced to other DNA sequences in this sample. The CDR3: CASSYSTGGETQYF. CDR3 sequence (DNA): TGTGCCAGCAGTTACTCGACTGGGGGAGAGACCCAGTACTTC. This chain uses TRBV6-5 with TRBJ2-5; D is possibly TRBD1 or TRBD2 (5 bases each). The V gene lost 0 bases and the J gene lost 4 bases, with 9 bases spanning the gap. There are 14 residues in the CDR3. CDR1 and CDR2 (germline): MNHEY, SVGAGI.

The rearrangement uses TRBV10-3 and TRBJ2-7; possibly TRBD1 or TRBD2 for D (6 bases each). The CDR3 covers 14 residues. CDR1 is ENHRY, CDR2 SYGVKD, per germline. V was pared by 2 bases and J by 5 bases, with 13 bases between. The DNA of the CDR3 is TGTGCCATCAGTGAGCTGGGGGGCTGGGACGAGCAGTACTTC. Translation gives CAISELGGWDEQYF.

Regarding this clone: A far more abundant clone sits one base away, making this likely a read error. This chain joins TRBV28 and TRBJ2-1; 10 positions agree with TRBD1. The CDR3 has 15 amino acids. The trim removed 6 bases at V and 7 bases at J, leaving 9 bases unmatched. In germline, CDR1 is MDHEN, CDR2 SYDVKM. The CDR3 DNA is TGTGCCAGCAGGCCGACAGGGGGCTTTTTGAATGAGCAGTTCTTC. It specifies CASRPTGGFLNEQFF.

This chain joins TRBV10-2 and TRBJ2-5; 9 positions agree with TRBD2. With V trimmed by 6 bases and J by 5 bases, 4 bases remained unmatched. This CDR3 has 13 amino acids. Germline CDR1 reads WSHSY; CDR2 reads SAAADI. The CDR3 protein is CASRAGGGETQYF. CDR3 nucleotide sequence: TGCGCCAGCAGAGCGGGAGGTGGGGAGACCCAGTACTTC.